The 2 T cell receptor beta chains reported below all come from one sample, sequenced in a study of technical replicates of blood from several donors. TCRdb's table, derived via immunoSEQ multiplex PCR, lists solely in-frame clones and lacks some. The sample yields just over 95,000 clones, nearly 97% seen once. The material sequenced was T cells isolated from PBMCs. All receptors come from a human donor in good health.

The V and J genes are TRBV6-1 and TRBJ1-2; 9 positions match TRBD1. The CDR3 consists of 15 residues. Germline loops: CDR1 MNHNS, CDR2 SASEGT. Germline trimming cut 0 bases from V and 3 bases from J; bases unmatched to any gene: 2. The DNA of the CDR3 is TGTGCCAGCAGTGAAGCGGGACAGGGACACTATGGCTACACCTTC. It encodes CASSEAGQGHYGYTF.

V is TRBV5-1 and J is TRBJ1-1; D unclear. CDR3 length: 12 residues. Germline CDR1 reads SGHRS; CDR2 reads YFSETQ. The germline V and J ends were trimmed by 7 bases and 1 base, with 8 bases remaining between them. This chain's CDR3 is CASLTENTEAFF. The CDR3 nucleotides are TGCGCCAGCCTTACAGAGAACACTGAAGCTTTCTTT.